The 14 T cell receptor beta chains below all came from one sample that was sequenced in a study of T-cell reconstitution after alpha-beta-depleted transplantation in children. A TCRbeta library incorporating unique molecular identifiers was prepared. TCRdb redid the calling of the PCR reads with MiXCR, one entry per CDR3 protein. The sample has about 500,000 distinct CDR3 sequences; about 30% are singletons. The material sequenced was PBMCs from the stem cell graft donor, taken from the stem cell graft. The receptors stem from a human donor who donated a stem cell graft to a child with aplastic anemia.

This clonotype was recorded a few times. This chain joins TRBV6-5 and TRBJ2-1; D is possibly TRBD2 (5 bases). Trimming removed 2 bases at V and 10 bases at J, with 18 bases between. This CDR3 is built from 15 residues. Germline V lookup: CDR1 MNHEY, CDR2 SVGAGI. The CDR3 region is CASSYADEGFEEQFF. The CDR3, as DNA: TGTGCCAGCAGTTACGCCGATGAGGGATTTGAGGAGCAGTTCTTC.

CDR3 sequence reads: CSARVGGRDDYGYTF. For the CDR3, the DNA is TGCAGTGCTAGAGTGGGTGGCAGGGACGACTATGGCTACACCTTC. The rearrangement joins TRBV20-1 to TRBJ1-2, with D tentatively TRBD1 (5 bases). In germline, CDR1 is DFQATT, CDR2 SNEGSKA (reference sequence). With 1 base removed from V and 3 bases from J, the gap between germline ends came to 15 bases. CDR3 length: 15 residues.

The V gene is TRBV2, the J gene TRBJ2-6; D might be TRBD1 (6 bases). Trimming stripped 2 bases from V and 4 bases from J, with 15 bases between. CDR3 length equals 17 residues. Germline V CDR1 and CDR2: SNHLY, FYNNEI. Written as DNA, the CDR3 is TGTGCCAGCAGTGAACCTGAGGGGGTTGGAGGGGCCAACGTCCTGACTTTC. It codes for CASSEPEGVGGANVLTF.

A few counts support this clonotype. The V gene is TRBV7-2, the J gene TRBJ2-1; D not certain. Trimming cost V 8 bases and J 6 bases, with 11 bases left between them. Germline lookup yields CDR1 SGHTA and CDR2 FQGNSA. The length of the CDR3 is 12 residues. The CDR3 reads CASSRRANEQFF. The CDR3 DNA reads as TGTGCCAGCTCCCGAAGGGCCAATGAGCAGTTCTTC.

This clonotype was detected a few times. The chain uses TRBV6-2 or TRBV6-3 and TRBJ1-2; TRBD1 is a possible D gene (6 bases). Germline CDR1 and CDR2: MNHEY and SVGEGT. Trimming removed 2 bases at V and 3 bases at J, with 10 bases between. The CDR3 sequence is 14 residues long. The CDR3 DNA follows: TGTGCCAGCAGTTACGACAGGCTGGACTATGGCTACACCTTC. Its protein is CASSYDRLDYGYTF.

J is TRBJ2-7 and V is TRBV25-1; D is undetermined. Trimming removed 2 bases from V and 7 bases from J, with 12 bases in between. The CDR3 runs to 13 residues. CDR1 is MGHDK and CDR2 is SYGVNS in the germline V gene. For the CDR3, the DNA is TGTGCCAGCAGTGAAGTGGCCTCCTTGGAGCAGTACTTC. Its protein is CASSEVASLEQYF.

The J gene is TRBJ2-3, the V gene TRBV4-3; the D gene is possibly TRBD1 (6 bases). The germline V and J ends were trimmed by 0 bases and 1 base, with 17 bases remaining between them. Germline-derived CDR1 and CDR2 are LGHNA and YSLEER. CDR3 size: 18 residues. CDR3 protein: CASSQDRWDTRGTDTQYF. Written as DNA, the CDR3 is TGCGCCAGCAGCCAAGACCGATGGGACACCCGAGGCACAGATACGCAGTATTTT.

The J gene is TRBJ2-1, the V gene TRBV4-1, with 8 bases lining up with TRBD2. The CDR3 runs to 16 residues. Germline trimming cut 3 bases from V and 8 bases from J; bases unmatched to any gene: 12. Germline loops: CDR1 MGHRA, CDR2 YSYEKL. CDR3 DNA: TGCGCCAGCAGCCAGTCCTTAGCGGGATTAAGCGATGAGCAGTTCTTC. Amino acids: CASSQSLAGLSDEQFF.

This sequence joins TRBV5-1 and TRBJ2-1, with 9 nucleotides matching TRBD1. Germline values: CDR1 SGHRS, CDR2 YFSETQ. Trimming removed 2 bases from V and 8 bases from J; junction bases left unmatched: 5. CDR3 size: 14 residues. The CDR3 nucleotides are TGCGCCAGCAGCTTCCGGGACAGGGTCCATGAGCAGTTCTTC. Amino acids: CASSFRDRVHEQFF.

The gene calls are TRBV20-1 and TRBJ2-7; no clear D gene. With 8 bases removed from V and 5 bases from J, the gap between germline ends came to 22 bases. Germline V gene sequence: CDR1 DFQATT, CDR2 SNEGSKA (reference sequence). The CDR3 has 14 residues. CDR3 protein: CSPPPRLFCHEQYF. For the CDR3, the DNA is TGCAGTCCTCCACCGCGCCTTTTTTGCCACGAGCAGTACTTC.

V and J are TRBV12-3 or TRBV12-4 and TRBJ2-7; maybe TRBD1 (5 bases). The CDR3 loop spans 12 amino acids. The V and J ends lost 6 bases and 5 bases respectively, with 11 bases between them. The CDR3 DNA is TGTGCCAGCAGCCCAGGGCTGAACGAGCAGTACGTC. Protein product: CASSPGLNEQYV.

This rearrangement joins TRBV11-3 to TRBJ2-1; no reliable D call. V lost 4 bases and J lost 8, with 6 bases in between. From germline, CDR1 is SGHNT and CDR2 YENEEA. The CDR3 extends over 11 amino acids. CDR3 amino acids: CASSWTYEQFF. The CDR3 DNA reads as TGTGCCAGCAGCTGGACCTATGAGCAGTTCTTC.

The gene calls are TRBV9 and TRBJ2-3; D remains ambiguous. The CDR3 loop spans 13 amino acids. V lost 1 base, J lost 4 bases, and 7 bases lay in between. The V gene's germline CDR1 is SGDLS and CDR2 YYNGEE. CDR3 sequence (DNA): TGTGCCAGCAGCGTAAGAGGCCCAGATACGCAGTATTTT. This encodes CASSVRGPDTQYF.

This clonotype has a count of ten or more. The gene calls are TRBV15 and TRBJ2-3; D may correspond to TRBD1 or TRBD2 (5 bases each). The V end lost 5 bases, the J end lost 3 bases, and 15 bases lay between the germline ends. Germline V gene data show CDR1 as LNHNV and CDR2 as YYDKDF (reference sequence). This CDR3 is 15 amino acids long. CDR3 protein: CATSPSPGLTDTQYF. In DNA, the CDR3 is TGTGCCACCAGCCCTAGTCCGGGGCTTACAGATACGCAGTATTTT. The full variable domain, in which reference TRBV15 and TRBJ2-3 provide the parts outside the CDR3, is DAMVIQNPRYQVTQFGKPVTLSCSQTLNHNVMYWYQQKSSQAPKLLFHYYDKDFNNEADTPDNFQSRRPNTSFCFLDIRSPGLGDTAMYLCATSPSPGLTDTQYFGPGTRLTVL.